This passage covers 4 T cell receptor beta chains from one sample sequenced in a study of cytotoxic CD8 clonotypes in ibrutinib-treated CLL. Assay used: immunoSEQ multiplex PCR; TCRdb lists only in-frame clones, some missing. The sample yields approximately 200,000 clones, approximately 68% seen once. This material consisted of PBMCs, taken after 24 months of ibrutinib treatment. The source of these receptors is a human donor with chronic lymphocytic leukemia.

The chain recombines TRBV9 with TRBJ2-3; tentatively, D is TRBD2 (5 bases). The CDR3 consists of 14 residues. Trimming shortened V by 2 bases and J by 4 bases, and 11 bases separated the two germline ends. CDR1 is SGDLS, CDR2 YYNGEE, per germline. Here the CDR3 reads CASSVRGSADTQYF. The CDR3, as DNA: TGTGCCAGCAGCGTCCGAGGGAGCGCAGATACGCAGTATTTT.

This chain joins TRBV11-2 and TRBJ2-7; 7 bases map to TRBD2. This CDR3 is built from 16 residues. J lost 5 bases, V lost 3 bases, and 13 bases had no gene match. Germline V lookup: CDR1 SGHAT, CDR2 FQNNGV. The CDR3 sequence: CASSFPGSGIPHEQYF. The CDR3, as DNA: TGTGCCAGCAGCTTCCCGGGGAGCGGGATCCCACACGAGCAGTACTTC.

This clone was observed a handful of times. The CDR3 region has the DNA TGTGCCGTAGGCGGCAGGGAAGACTATGGCTACACCTTC. It is translated as CAVGGREDYGYTF. The rearrangement uses TRBV19 and TRBJ1-2, with D tentatively TRBD1 (5 bases). The V end lost 11 bases, the J end lost 3 bases, and 16 bases lay between the germline ends. This CDR3 has 13 residues. CDR1 is LNHDA, CDR2 SQIVND, per germline (reference sequence).

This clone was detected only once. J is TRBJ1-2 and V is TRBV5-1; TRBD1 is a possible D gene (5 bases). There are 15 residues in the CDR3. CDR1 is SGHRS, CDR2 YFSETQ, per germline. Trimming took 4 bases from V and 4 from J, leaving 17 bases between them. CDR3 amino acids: CASSPGGANIYGYTF. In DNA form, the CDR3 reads TGCGCCAGCAGCCCGGGGGGAGCCAACATCTATGGCTACACCTTC.